This entry lists 18 T cell receptor beta chains sequenced from one sample in a study of T cells in narcolepsy. Profiling relied on immunoSEQ multiplex PCR, and the TCRdb table lists in-frame clones only, not all of them. The table includes tens of thousands of clones, about 90% detected once. Sequencing was carried out using CD45RA- memory CD4+ T cells from PBMCs. These receptor sequences come from a human donor with narcolepsy.

This CDR3 is CASSFYRSYEQYF. The CDR3 DNA is TGTGCCAGCAGCTTTTACCGGAGCTACGAGCAGTACTTC. The gene calls are TRBV11-3 and TRBJ2-7; D not certain. Between the trimmed V and J ends, which lost 3 bases and 3 bases, there was a span of 9 bases. The germline CDR1 and CDR2 sequences are SGHNT and YENEEA. CDR3 length equals 13 residues.

This rearrangement joins TRBV28 to TRBJ2-1; 8 bases map to TRBD2. This CDR3 has 16 residues. In germline, CDR1 is MDHEN, CDR2 SYDVKM. Trimming cost V 5 bases and J 7 bases; bases outside gene matches: 13. The CDR3: CASSAITSGPKNEQFF. The CDR3 DNA reads TGTGCCAGCAGTGCCATAACTAGCGGACCTAAGAATGAGCAGTTCTTC.

The chain links TRBV7-9 to TRBJ1-5; D gene uncertain. The CDR3 has 11 residues. In germline, CDR1 is SEHNR, CDR2 FQNEAQ (reference sequence). The V and J ends lost 6 bases and 4 bases respectively, with 4 bases between them. The CDR3 protein is CASSSNQPQHF. The DNA for the CDR3 is TGTGCCAGCAGTTCTAATCAGCCCCAGCATTTT.

V and J are TRBV11-1 and TRBJ2-7; 7 nucleotides align to TRBD1. CDR1 is SGHAT, CDR2 FQDESV, per germline (reference sequence). The junction had 6 bases not matched to a gene; V was cut back by 1 base and J by 6 bases. The CDR3 contains 14 residues. CDR3: CASSLGQGPFEQYF. The CDR3 DNA follows: TGTGCCAGCAGCTTAGGACAGGGACCTTTCGAGCAGTACTTC.

This clone was seen a single time. J is TRBJ2-1 and V is TRBV11-2, with TRBD2 matching 9 bases. The CDR3 totals 13 residues. Trimming at V came to 4 bases and at J to 9 bases, leaving 4 bases not matched to a gene. Looked up from germline, CDR1 is SGHAT and CDR2 is FQNNGV. This CDR3 is CASSWTSEGEQFF. CDR3 coding DNA: TGTGCCAGCAGCTGGACTAGCGAGGGTGAGCAGTTCTTC.

CDR3 in amino acids: CASSFGLRASDRDPLHF. The CDR3 nucleotides read TGCGCCAGCAGCTTTGGGCTCCGGGCCTCAGACCGGGACCCCCTCCACTTT. The rearrangement uses TRBV5-1 and TRBJ1-6, with D possibly being TRBD1 (5 bases). V was cut by 2 bases and J by 13 bases, with 25 bases left in between. This CDR3 is 17 amino acids long. CDR1 SGHRS and CDR2 YFSETQ come from the germline V gene.

The chain employs TRBV6-1 and TRBJ2-7; D assignment may be TRBD1 or TRBD2 (5 bases each). Germline V CDR1 and CDR2: MNHNS, SASEGT. The V end lost 6 bases, the J end lost 2 bases, and 11 bases lay between the germline ends. There are 13 residues in the CDR3. The CDR3 loop is CASSSQGAYEQYF. The CDR3 DNA sequence: TGTGCCAGCAGCTCTCAGGGAGCCTACGAGCAGTACTTC.

A single count supports this clone. The chain employs TRBV18 and TRBJ1-6; weak D call: TRBD1 (5 bases). This CDR3 is 16 amino acids long. The V and J ends lost 3 bases and 6 bases respectively, with 15 bases between them. The germline CDR1 and CDR2 sequences are KGHSH and LQKENI. This chain's CDR3 is CASSPLPGDGNSPLHF. CDR3 DNA sequence: TGTGCCAGCTCACCCCTCCCCGGGGACGGTAATTCACCCCTCCACTTT. Based on the CDR3 plus reference TRBV18 and TRBJ1-6, the full variable domain is NAGVMQNPRHLVRRRGQEARLRCSPMKGHSHVYWYRQLPEEGLKFMVYLQKENIIDESGMPKERFSAEFPKEGPSILRIQQVVRGDSAAYFCASSPLPGDGNSPLHFGNGTRLTVT.

The chain links TRBV2 to TRBJ1-2, with D perhaps matching TRBD1 (6 bases). CDR3 length: 12 residues. V was clipped by 6 bases and J by 7 bases, with 12 bases between them. CDR1 is SNHLY, CDR2 FYNNEI, per germline. The CDR3 region is CASSQSDSGYTF. DNA for the CDR3: TGTGCCAGCAGCCAATCGGACAGTGGCTACACCTTC.

This chain links TRBV9 with TRBJ2-1, with 7 bases aligning to TRBD2. In germline, CDR1 is SGDLS, CDR2 YYNGEE. Losses at the gene ends were 0 bases for V and 7 bases for J; bases not matched to a gene: 4. CDR3 size: 14 residues. CDR3 coding DNA: TGTGCCAGCAGCGTAGGCGGGAGTGGGAATGAGCAGTTCTTC. Its protein is CASSVGGSGNEQFF.

V and J are TRBV2 and TRBJ2-7; D is uncertain. This CDR3 is built from 12 residues. Germline V gene sequence: CDR1 SNHLY, CDR2 FYNNEI. Trimming left V 4 bases short and J 2 bases short, with 6 bases between. CDR3 amino acids: CASSVSPYEQYF. CDR3 in DNA: TGTGCCAGCAGTGTATCCCCCTACGAGCAGTACTTC.

The V gene is TRBV7-8, the J gene TRBJ1-5; D might be TRBD1 (6 bases). The CDR3 loop spans 17 amino acids. V gave up 5 bases and J gave up 1 base, with 18 bases separating them. CDR1 and CDR2 (germline): SGHVS, FQNEAQ. Here the CDR3 reads CASSPEGGARSNQPQHF. In DNA, the CDR3 is TGTGCCAGCAGCCCCGAAGGGGGGGCAAGGAGCAATCAGCCCCAGCATTTT. The full variable domain, completed using reference TRBV7-8 and TRBJ1-5, is GAGVSQSPRYKVAKRGQDVALRCDPISGHVSLFWYQQALGQGPEFLTYFQNEAQLDKSGLPSDRFFAERPEGSVSTLKIQRTQQEDSAVYLCASSPEGGARSNQPQHFGDGTRLSIL.

CDR3 DNA sequence: TGTGCCAGCACCATCGACAGGGCGACCGAAAAACTGTTTTTT. Amino acids: CASTIDRATEKLFF. The chain employs TRBV6-4 and TRBJ1-4, with 7 positions matching TRBD1. This CDR3 is 14 amino acids long. Germline CDR1 is MRHNA and CDR2 is SNTAGT. Losses at the gene ends were 7 bases for V and 8 bases for J; bases not matched to a gene: 10.

CDR3 loop: CASSQDIGTYYEQYF. CDR3 sequence (DNA): TGTGCCAGCAGCCAAGACATCGGGACGTACTACGAGCAGTACTTC. The J gene is TRBJ2-7, the V gene TRBV4-2; possibly TRBD1 or TRBD2 for D (5 bases each). Per germline, CDR1 LGHNA and CDR2 YNFKEQ. V dropped 0 bases and J dropped 3 bases, with 12 bases sitting between them. The CDR3 runs to 15 residues.

This chain joins TRBV14 and TRBJ2-1, with TRBD1 matching 7 bases. Germline V gene lookup returns CDR1 SGHDN and CDR2 FVKESK. V trimming: 1 base; J trimming: 3 bases; junction bases outside the gene matches: 3. The CDR3 consists of 15 residues. CDR3 nucleotides: TGTGCCAGCAGCCAAGCGAACAGGGGCTACAATGAGCAGTTCTTC. Amino acid sequence: CASSQANRGYNEQFF.

The chain recombines TRBV6-1 with TRBJ1-5; 8 nucleotides align to TRBD1. The CDR3 length is 13 residues. V was clipped by 6 bases and J by 5 bases; unmatched bases: 3. Germline V gene sequence: CDR1 MNHNS, CDR2 SASEGT. DNA for the CDR3: TGTGCCAGCAGCGACAGGGGCGATCAGCCCCAGCATTTT. This sequence encodes CASSDRGDQPQHF.

The V gene is TRBV20-1, the J gene TRBJ2-1; D gene uncertain. The CDR3 runs 10 residues. Germline lookup yields CDR1 DFQATT and CDR2 SNEGSKA (reference sequence). The germline V and J ends were trimmed by 6 bases and 5 bases, with 5 bases remaining between them. CDR3 nucleotide sequence: TGCAGTGCCCACCACAATGAGCAGTTCTTC. This encodes CSAHHNEQFF.

A single count supports this clone. This sequence joins TRBV5-4 and TRBJ2-2, with 11 positions matching TRBD2. There are 16 residues in the CDR3. With V trimmed by 4 bases and J by 3 bases, 5 bases remained unmatched. The V gene's germline CDR1 is SGHNT and CDR2 YYREEE (reference sequence). CDR3 loop: CASSPTSGGHTGELFF. The CDR3 region has the DNA TGTGCCAGCAGCCCAACTAGCGGGGGCCACACCGGGGAGCTGTTTTTT.